The 18 T cell receptor beta chains listed next were all sequenced from one sample in a study of T cells in localized non-small cell lung cancer. Assay: immunoSEQ multiplex PCR; the TCRdb copy retains only in-frame clones and omits some. The table includes under 55,000 clones, about 91% detected once. The input for sequencing was PBMCs, taken before any cancer treatment. These TCRs come from a woman aged 40 to 75 with stage II lung adenocarcinoma.

The V and J genes are TRBV14 and TRBJ2-7, with D uncertain. V was shortened by 0 bases and J by 6 bases, with 9 bases between the two germline ends. This CDR3 has 13 amino acids. Germline CDR1 reads SGHDN; CDR2 reads FVKESK. The CDR3 nucleotides read TGTGCCAGCAGCCAAGACCAAGCCCGCGAGCAGTACTTC. Residues: CASSQDQAREQYF.

A single count supports this clone. The chain carries TRBV2 and TRBJ2-5, with a tentative D call TRBD2 (5 bases). V was clipped by 5 bases and J by 5 bases, with 15 bases between them. CDR3 length equals 14 residues. Germline-derived CDR1 and CDR2 are SNHLY and FYNNEI. The CDR3 nucleotides read TGTGCCAGCAGTCGCCAACTAGTCAGTGAGACCCAGTACTTC. This gives the protein CASSRQLVSETQYF.

This rearrangement joins TRBV5-1 to TRBJ2-5; TRBD2 aligns across 11 bases. Germline lookup yields CDR1 SGHRS and CDR2 YFSETQ. The CDR3 runs 17 residues. V shed 5 bases and J 4 bases; nucleotides not matched to a gene: 13. Here the CDR3 reads CASSSRLAGGLGETQYF. The CDR3 coding sequence is TGCGCCAGCAGTTCGCGGCTAGCGGGAGGCCTGGGAGAGACCCAGTACTTC.

The gene calls are TRBV5-6 and TRBJ1-3, with D possibly matching TRBD1 (6 bases). CDR3 length: 15 amino acids. V was clipped by 4 bases and J by 5 bases, with 16 bases between them. The V gene's germline CDR1 is SGHDT and CDR2 YYEEEE. CDR3 amino acids: CASSPRTAPRNTIYF. The CDR3, as DNA: TGTGCCAGCAGCCCCCGGACAGCCCCTCGAAACACCATATATTTT. Complete variable domain (other parts from reference TRBV5-6 and TRBJ1-3): DAGVTQSPTHLIKTRGQQVTLRCSPKSGHDTVSWYQQALGQGPQFIFQYYEEEERQRGNFPDRFSGHQFPNYSSELNVNALLLGDSALYLCASSPRTAPRNTIYFGEGSWLTVV.

This clone was counted a single time. This chain connects TRBV7-9 to TRBJ2-6; the D is unclear. Germline V CDR1 and CDR2: SEHNR, FQNEAQ (reference sequence). The length of the CDR3 is 13 residues. Trimming stripped 2 bases from V and 4 bases from J, with 3 bases between. In nucleotides, the CDR3 is TGTGCCAGCAGCTTAACGGGGGCCAACGTCCTGACTTTC. It codes for CASSLTGANVLTF. The full variable domain, completed using reference TRBV7-9 and TRBJ2-6, is DTGVSQNPRHKITKRGQNVTFRCDPISEHNRLYWYRQTLGQGPEFLTYFQNEAQLEKSRLLSDRFSAERPKGSFSTLEIQRTEQGDSAMYLCASSLTGANVLTFGAGSRLTVL.

The V gene is TRBV28, the J gene TRBJ1-1; perhaps TRBD1 as D (5 bases). The length of the CDR3 is 14 residues. V lost 2 bases, J lost 3 bases, and 10 bases lay in between. The germline gives CDR1 MDHEN, CDR2 SYDVKM. The CDR3 here is CASSLIGADTEAFF. In DNA, the CDR3 is TGTGCCAGCAGTTTAATCGGGGCAGACACTGAAGCTTTCTTT. Full variable domain (rest looked up from reference TRBV28 and TRBJ1-1): DVKVTQSSRYLVKRTGEKVFLECVQDMDHENMFWYRQDPGLGLRLIYFSYDVKMKEKGDIPEGYSVSREKKERFSLILESASTNQTSMYLCASSLIGADTEAFFGQGTRLTVV.

The chain employs TRBV7-2 and TRBJ1-1; D may be TRBD1 (6 bases). Germline V gene sequence: CDR1 SGHTA, CDR2 FQGNSA. The CDR3 is 15 residues long. V was pared by 2 bases and J by 2 bases, with 12 bases between. The chain's CDR3 is CASSLRFRGNTEAFF. The CDR3 DNA follows: TGTGCCAGCAGCTTACGTTTCAGGGGAAACACTGAAGCTTTCTTT.

This clone was detected a few times. The J gene is TRBJ1-5, the V gene TRBV28; TRBD1 is a possible D gene (6 bases). Trimming shortened V by 2 bases and J by 1 base, and 18 bases separated the two germline ends. CDR3 length: 18 amino acids. Germline lookup yields CDR1 MDHEN and CDR2 SYDVKM. As DNA, the CDR3 is TGTGCCAGCAGTTTAGAACAGGGATACTTGGAAAGCAATCAGCCCCAGCATTTT. Protein sequence: CASSLEQGYLESNQPQHF. The full variable domain, with the rest looked up from reference TRBV28 and TRBJ1-5, is DVKVTQSSRYLVKRTGEKVFLECVQDMDHENMFWYRQDPGLGLRLIYFSYDVKMKEKGDIPEGYSVSREKKERFSLILESASTNQTSMYLCASSLEQGYLESNQPQHFGDGTRLSIL.

The chain uses TRBV28 and TRBJ1-3, with D tentatively TRBD1 (5 bases). CDR3 length equals 13 residues. Germline-derived CDR1 and CDR2 are MDHEN and SYDVKM. The V end was cut by 3 bases, the J end by 6 bases, with 9 bases between. The CDR3 DNA reads TGTGCCAGCAGTTTGGGGGAGGAAAACACCATATATTTT. Amino acids: CASSLGEENTIYF.

This chain uses TRBV5-6 with TRBJ2-7; tentative D call: TRBD1 (6 bases). V lost 3 bases to trimming and J lost 0 bases, with 13 bases between them. Germline CDR1 reads SGHDT; CDR2 reads YYEEEE. CDR3 length equals 15 residues. CDR3 sequence: CASSWGPRSSYEQYF. CDR3 DNA: TGTGCCAGCAGCTGGGGGCCCCGGAGCTCCTACGAGCAGTACTTC.

The rearrangement uses TRBV19 and TRBJ1-2; D not resolved. The CDR3 loop spans 14 amino acids. The V end lost 2 bases, the J end lost 8 bases, and 15 bases lay between the germline ends. Germline V lookup: CDR1 LNHDA, CDR2 SQIVND (reference sequence). CDR3 residues: CASSIIIGLLGYTF. Here the CDR3 DNA reads TGTGCCAGTAGTATAATAATAGGGCTGCTGGGCTACACCTTC.

V usage is TRBV5-1 and J usage is TRBJ1-1; the D gene is possibly TRBD1 (5 bases). This CDR3 is 14 amino acids long. Deletions cut 2 bases from V and 0 bases from J, with 8 bases between. Germline lookup yields CDR1 SGHRS and CDR2 YFSETQ. CDR3 sequence reads: CASSLRTLNTEAFF. The DNA for the CDR3 is TGCGCCAGCAGCTTACGGACATTGAACACTGAAGCTTTCTTT.

This chain links TRBV4-1 with TRBJ1-5; tentatively, D is TRBD1 (5 bases). This CDR3 has 16 amino acids. V was clipped by 1 base and J by 4 bases, with 14 bases between them. Germline V CDR1 and CDR2: MGHRA, YSYEKL. The CDR3 DNA reads as TGCGCCAGCAGCCAAGGTCCCCCGGGGGGGAATCAGCCCCAGCATTTT. Translation gives CASSQGPPGGNQPQHF.

The gene calls are TRBV5-1 and TRBJ1-1; the match to TRBD1 covers 11 bases. The germline V gene encodes CDR1 SGHRS and CDR2 YFSETQ. V gave up 4 bases and J gave up 2 bases; unmatched junction bases: 1. This CDR3 spans 14 amino acids. The CDR3 nucleotides read TGCGCCAGCAGCCGGACAGGGGGCAACACTGAAGCTTTCTTT. This encodes CASSRTGGNTEAFF.

This rearrangement joins TRBV7-2 to TRBJ2-3; D unclear. Germline lookup yields CDR1 SGHTA and CDR2 FQGNSA. This CDR3 has 15 amino acids. V gave up 1 base and J gave up 0 bases, with 8 bases separating them. DNA of the CDR3: TGTGCCAGCAGCTTAGGAGGAATTAGCACAGATACGCAGTATTTT. This codes for CASSLGGISTDTQYF.

The V gene is TRBV6-5, the J gene TRBJ1-4, with TRBD1 matching 9 bases. This CDR3 spans 14 amino acids. Germline V gene data show CDR1 as MNHEY and CDR2 as SVGAGI. With 2 bases clipped from V and 8 bases from J, the junction kept 3 bases outside the gene matches. CDR3 region: CASSYDRGGEKLFF. The CDR3 coding sequence is TGTGCCAGCAGTTACGACAGGGGGGGGGAAAAACTGTTTTTT.

This clone has just one count. The chain combines TRBV7-6 with TRBJ2-2; TRBD2 might be the D (6 bases). V lost 4 bases and J lost 6, with 18 bases in between. Germline V gene data show CDR1 as SGHVS and CDR2 as FNYEAQ. The CDR3 runs 16 residues. The CDR3: CASSWSSEGLAGELFF. CDR3 DNA sequence: TGTGCCAGCAGCTGGTCCTCGGAGGGGCTGGCCGGGGAGCTGTTTTTT.

V is TRBV11-2 and J is TRBJ2-2, with 9 bases fitting TRBD1. Germline CDR1 and CDR2: SGHAT and FQNNGV. The CDR3 covers 14 residues. V gave up 10 bases and J gave up 0 bases; unmatched junction bases: 3. For the CDR3, the DNA is TGTGCCACTGGACAGGGGACGAACACCGGGGAGCTGTTTTTT. Its protein is CATGQGTNTGELFF.